Described below is a single T cell receptor beta chain sequence and its context. This sample was taken from a study of blood T cell repertoires in COVID-19. TCRdb's copy holds only in-frame clones and misses some; the assay was immunoSEQ multiplex PCR. Of tens of thousands of clones detected, more than 75% appear once; the ten largest clones hold 4.8%. The germline gives CDR1 SGHDN, CDR2 FVKESK. CDR3 length: 19 residues. V dropped 0 bases and J dropped 0; count of bases not matched to a gene: 4. Sample: peripheral blood. The chain has TRBV14 and TRBJ2-1; 14 bases fit TRBD2. This TCR was recovered from a woman aged 80 or older with active COVID-19. The DNA for the CDR3 is TGTGCCAGCAGCCAAGACCGGACTAGCGGGAGGCTCTCCTACAATGAGCAGTTCTTC. This translates into CASSQDRTSGRLSYNEQFF. Supplemented by reference TRBV14 and TRBJ2-1, the full variable domain reads EAGVTQFPSHSVIEKGQTVTLRCDPISGHDNLYWYRRVMGKEIKFLLHFVKESKQDESGMPNNRFLAERTGGTYSTLKVQPAELEDSGVYFCASSQDRTSGRLSYNEQFFGPGTRLTVL.